The rows below give T cell receptor beta chains drawn from one sample of a study of blood T cell repertoires in COVID-19. The data were produced by immunoSEQ multiplex PCR, yet TCRdb's version contains in-frame clones alone and is incomplete. The table lists around 76,000 clones, around 80% of them singletons. Sequenced input: peripheral blood. The receptors originated from a man aged 50-60 years with COVID-19, enrolled during active disease. Both conserved end residues are part of each CDR3. The D gene is left open where the match is weak. Clone size is stated in some rows and not others, as once, few, many or a class when expanded.

d_call j_call clone_size v_call cdr3_aa cdr3_nt
TRBD1 TRBJ2-6 . TRBV9 CASSVGTGFSGANVLTF TGTGCCAGCAGCGTTGGGACAGGTTTCTCTGGGGCCAACGTCCTGACTTTC
. TRBJ1-1 few TRBV5-4 CASSPRGGGVTEAFF TGTGCCAGCAGCCCGCGGGGAGGGGGGGTCACTGAAGCTTTCTTT
. TRBJ2-1 few TRBV5-1 CASSLGYEGFINEQFF TGCGCCAGCAGCTTGGGGTACGAGGGATTCATCAATGAGCAGTTCTTC
TRBD1 TRBJ1-2 . TRBV19 CASSLTGSQIYGYTF TGTGCCAGTAGTTTGACAGGGTCCCAAATCTATGGCTACACCTTC
. TRBJ1-5 . TRBV2 CASSGGGHQPQHF TGTGCCAGCAGTGGTGGGGGCCATCAGCCCCAGCATTTT
TRBD1 TRBJ1-2 . TRBV5-8 CASSPVPGQESSGYTF TGTGCCAGCAGCCCCGTACCCGGACAGGAAAGTAGTGGCTACACCTTC
TRBD1 TRBJ1-2 . TRBV6-5 CASSRQGARGYTF TGTGCCAGCAGTCGACAGGGGGCTAGGGGCTACACCTTC
TRBD1 TRBJ2-6 . TRBV29-1 CSVSDRGRTGANVLTF TGCAGCGTTTCGGACAGGGGGCGCACTGGGGCCAACGTCCTGACTTTC
. TRBJ2-3 . TRBV12-3/TRBV12-4 CASSFFSTGTQYF TGTGCCAGCAGTTTTTTTAGCACAGGTACGCAGTATTTT
TRBD2 TRBJ2-1 . TRBV6-4 CASSPQREGTKFF TGTGCCAGCAGCCCTCAGCGGGAGGGGACGAAGTTCTTC
TRBD1 TRBJ2-2 . TRBV4-1 CASSRNRGANTGELFF TGCGCCAGCAGCCGTAACAGGGGCGCGAACACCGGGGAGCTGTTTTTT
. TRBJ1-4 . TRBV5-1 CASSLSGAGEKLFF TGCGCCAGCAGCTTGTCGGGTGCAGGGGAAAAACTGTTTTTT
. TRBJ2-2 . TRBV29-1 CSVEPDPNTGELFF TGCAGCGTCGAACCAGATCCGAACACCGGGGAGCTGTTTTTT
. TRBJ2-2 few TRBV7-3 CASSLQGLTNTGELFF TGTGCCAGCAGCCTACAGGGCCTCACGAACACCGGGGAGCTGTTTTTT
. TRBJ2-3 . TRBV23-1 CASSQSQGRPGTQYF TGCGCCAGCAGTCAATCCCAGGGCCGCCCGGGTACGCAGTATTTT
. TRBJ2-5 once TRBV3-1/TRBV3-2 CASSRAGQETQYF TGTGCCAGCAGCCGCGCGGGCCAAGAGACCCAGTACTTC
TRBD2 TRBJ2-1 . TRBV29-1 CSVEGREGHTYNEQFF TGCAGCGTTGAAGGGCGGGAGGGCCATACCTACAATGAGCAGTTCTTC
TRBD2 TRBJ2-1 few TRBV4-1 CASSQRGLAGEWEQFF TGCGCCAGCAGCCAGAGGGGACTAGCGGGAGAGTGGGAGCAGTTCTTC
TRBD1 TRBJ2-3 . TRBV11-2 CASGNRGMSTDTQYF TGTGCCAGCGGAAACAGGGGGATGAGCACAGATACGCAGTATTTT
. TRBJ2-3 once TRBV7-9 CASSPPRGLGTDTQYF TGTGCCAGCAGCCCCCCTAGGGGGTTGGGCACAGATACGCAGTATTTT
TRBD2 TRBJ2-7 . TRBV27 CASSVSGRAYEQYF TGTGCCAGCAGTGTTAGCGGGAGGGCCTACGAGCAGTACTTC
. TRBJ2-3 . TRBV2 CASPGMPQGTDTQYF TGTGCCAGCCCCGGAATGCCTCAGGGCACAGATACGCAGTATTTT
. TRBJ2-7 . TRBV30 CAWTPGGSYEQYF TGTGCCTGGACCCCAGGAGGCTCCTACGAGCAGTACTTC
. TRBJ2-5 few TRBV19 CASKKQGQETQYF TGTGCCAGTAAAAAACAGGGTCAAGAGACCCAGTACTTC
TRBD2 TRBJ2-3 . TRBV7-2 CASSEATSGYTQYF TGTGCCAGCAGCGAGGCAACTAGCGGGTATACGCAGTATTTT
TRBD1 TRBJ1-5 . TRBV24-1 CATSETGSQPQHF TGTGCCACCAGTGAGACAGGGAGTCAGCCCCAGCATTTT
TRBD1 TRBJ2-3 . TRBV4-2 CASSQDPPGQGSTDTQYF TGTGCCAGCAGCCAAGATCCCCCCGGACAGGGGAGCACAGATACGCAGTATTTT
TRBD2 TRBJ2-7 . TRBV30 CAWSGPTSGRSYEQYF TGTGCCTGGAGTGGGCCGACTAGCGGGAGGTCCTACGAGCAGTACTTC
TRBD2 TRBJ2-7 . TRBV10-1 CASSESTSGRPGEQYF TGCGCCAGCAGTGAGTCCACTAGCGGGAGGCCTGGGGAGCAGTACTTC
TRBD1 TRBJ1-1 . TRBV28 CASRIQGERTEAFF TGTGCCAGCAGAATACAGGGGGAAAGGACTGAAGCTTTCTTT
. TRBJ2-7 . TRBV28 CASSLLGQTPYEQYF TGTGCCAGCAGTTTATTGGGACAAACCCCCTACGAGCAGTACTTC
TRBD1 TRBJ2-3 once TRBV11-2 CASSPIQGSADTQYF TGTGCCAGCAGTCCAATACAGGGGTCAGCAGATACGCAGTATTTT
TRBD2 TRBJ2-1 . TRBV4-1 CASSQYPLAGAGNEQFF TGCGCCAGCAGCCAATACCCACTAGCGGGAGCGGGGAATGAGCAGTTCTTC
TRBD2 TRBJ2-5 . TRBV19 CAAGGRETQYF TGTGCTGCGGGAGGGAGGGAGACCCAGTACTTC
TRBD1 TRBJ2-1 . TRBV7-2 CASSLGRGINEQFF TGTGCCAGCAGCTTGGGCAGGGGGATCAATGAGCAGTTCTTC
. TRBJ1-5 . TRBV3-1/TRBV3-2 CASSQDGRDQPQHF TGTGCCAGCAGCCAAGATGGGAGGGATCAGCCCCAGCATTTT
TRBD1 TRBJ1-1 . TRBV27 CASSRSQGAWTEAFF TGTGCCAGCAGTAGGTCACAGGGGGCATGGACTGAAGCTTTCTTT
. TRBJ2-3 once TRBV12-3/TRBV12-4 CASSLGLPAQYF TGTGCCAGCAGTTTGGGCCTACCAGCGCAGTATTTT
. TRBJ2-7 . TRBV5-1 CASSFSSLPAYEQYF TGCGCCAGCAGCTTTAGTTCACTACCTGCCTACGAGCAGTACTTC
. TRBJ1-1 . TRBV30 CAWSPRARPYF TGTGCCTGGAGCCCCCGTGCGAGGCCCTACTTT
TRBD1 TRBJ1-1 . TRBV14 CASSLDRDTEAFF TGTGCCAGCAGCTTGGACAGGGACACTGAAGCTTTCTTT
. TRBJ2-7 . TRBV7-9 CASSADSALSYEQYF TGTGCCAGCAGCGCCGACAGTGCTCTCTCCTACGAGCAGTACTTC
TRBD1 TRBJ2-7 . TRBV5-1 CASSTTLGQVAEQYF TGCGCCAGCAGCACGACTCTTGGACAGGTCGCCGAGCAGTACTTC
. TRBJ2-5 . TRBV3-1/TRBV3-2 CASSRLSGETQYF TGTGCCAGCAGCCGACTTAGCGGCGAGACCCAGTACTTC
TRBD1 TRBJ1-3 few TRBV7-3 CASSPLPTGGGNTIYF TGTGCCAGCAGCCCACTCCCAACAGGGGGTGGAAACACCATATATTTT
TRBD2 TRBJ2-1 . TRBV10-2 CASSERLAVNLYNEQFF TGCGCCAGCAGTGAGAGACTAGCGGTTAACCTTTACAATGAGCAGTTCTTC
. TRBJ1-1 . TRBV18 CASSPVAGRSGNTEAFF TGTGCCAGCTCACCAGTCGCAGGGAGGAGCGGGAACACTGAAGCTTTCTTT
TRBD2 TRBJ2-7 . TRBV28 CASSLGGGLAGSGYEQYF TGTGCCAGCAGTTTAGGGGGGGGACTAGCGGGTTCAGGCTACGAGCAGTACTTC
TRBD1 TRBJ1-5 . TRBV5-5 CASSWGQGADSNQPQHF TGTGCCAGCAGCTGGGGACAGGGGGCCGATAGCAATCAGCCCCAGCATTTT
. TRBJ2-3 . TRBV5-4 CASSLEGEGDTQYF TGTGCCAGCAGCTTGGAAGGGGAAGGGGATACGCAGTATTTT
TRBD1 TRBJ1-2 . TRBV5-1 CASRETGGPGYTF TGCGCCAGCAGGGAGACAGGGGGCCCTGGCTACACCTTC
TRBD1 TRBJ1-4 . TRBV6-5 CASRQWGTGNEKLFF TGTGCCAGCAGGCAGTGGGGGACAGGGAACGAAAAACTGTTTTTT